Following are 14 T cell receptor beta chains from one sample sequenced in a study of CD8+ T cells in alopecia areata. After isolation, RNA underwent reverse transcription to generate cDNA as the sequencing template. Repertoires were generated with immunoSEQ multiplex PCR, while TCRdb's copy carries only in-frame clones and drops some. Among about 150,000 clones listed, about 50% were seen once. The sequences come from CD8+ T cells sorted from blood, collected at week 0. Every receptor here comes from a human donor with alopecia areata.

This clone occurred a few times. CDR3 protein: CASSRQGASGANVLTF. In DNA, the CDR3 is TGCGCCAGCAGCCGACAGGGGGCCTCTGGGGCCAACGTCCTGACTTTC. The rearrangement joins TRBV23-1 to TRBJ2-6, with 10 bases fitting TRBD1. TRBV23-1 is sorted into the ORF group, with uncertain function. V lost 6 bases and J lost 0; bases outside the gene matches: 2. The CDR3 runs 16 residues.

The chain recombines TRBV5-5 with TRBJ1-2; no clear D gene. V was cut by 4 bases and J by 4 bases, with 8 bases left in between. The germline gives CDR1 SGHKS, CDR2 YYEKEE (reference sequence). The CDR3 totals 12 residues. The CDR3 reads CASSVNSYGYTF. The CDR3 bases are TGTGCCAGCAGCGTGAACAGCTATGGCTACACCTTC.

The chain combines TRBV29-1 with TRBJ2-7; D remains unclear. The CDR3 runs 11 residues. Per germline, CDR1 SQVTM and CDR2 ANQGSEA. With 0 bases removed from V and 9 bases from J, the gap between germline ends came to 9 bases. CDR3 DNA sequence: TGCAGCGTTGAAGATTACGACGGGCAGTACTTC. This translates into CSVEDYDGQYF.

The J gene is TRBJ2-2, the V gene TRBV12-5, with D perhaps assigned TRBD1 or TRBD2 (5 bases each). Per the germline V gene, CDR1 is LGHNT and CDR2 is FRNRAP. The CDR3 runs 19 residues. Trimming took off 2 bases at V and 0 bases at J, with 19 bases between the two ends. The CDR3 loop is CASGLLVSGTFANTGELFF. In DNA, the CDR3 is TGTGCTAGTGGTTTGTTAGTTTCCGGGACGTTCGCGAACACCGGGGAGCTGTTTTTT.

The genes are TRBV4-3 and TRBJ2-7; 9 bases map to TRBD1. Trimming removed 1 base from V and 3 bases from J; junction bases left unmatched: 13. This CDR3 contains 18 residues. From germline, CDR1 is LGHNA and CDR2 YSLEER. CDR3: CASSQATRDREGLYEQYF. CDR3 coding DNA: TGCGCCAGCAGCCAAGCGACGCGGGACAGGGAGGGCCTCTACGAGCAGTACTTC.

The J gene is TRBJ1-2, the V gene TRBV29-1; D unclear. The CDR3 length is 13 residues. V was clipped by 4 bases and J by 7 bases, with 16 bases between them. The germline V gene encodes CDR1 SQVTM and CDR2 ANQGSEA. CDR3 in DNA: TGCAGCGTTGGTGCTCCGGACCAAGTTGGCTACACCTTC. This translates into CSVGAPDQVGYTF.

The rearrangement joins TRBV13 to TRBJ1-2, with D perhaps matching TRBD1 (5 bases). The CDR3 contains 14 residues. Trimming cost V 5 bases and J 4 bases, with 14 bases left between them. Germline CDR1 and CDR2: PRHDT and FYEKMQ (reference sequence). The CDR3 is CASSPREGLYGYTF. CDR3 sequence (DNA): TGTGCCAGCAGCCCCAGGGAGGGGCTCTATGGCTACACCTTC.

The gene calls are TRBV19 and TRBJ2-7; 8 bases map to TRBD1. The CDR3 loop spans 14 amino acids. V was pared by 7 bases and J by 2 bases, with 7 bases of the junction left unmatched. Germline V CDR1 and CDR2: LNHDA, SQIVND (reference sequence). CDR3 DNA: TGTGCCAGTACTTTCGGACAGGGCCCCTACGAGCAGTACTTC. Protein product: CASTFGQGPYEQYF.

The V and J genes are TRBV7-2 and TRBJ1-5; 12 bases match TRBD1. This CDR3 spans 14 amino acids. V was clipped by 5 bases and J by 6 bases; unmatched bases: 2. Germline values: CDR1 SGHTA, CDR2 FQGNSA. The chain's CDR3 is CASSPGQGAQPQHF. As DNA, the CDR3 is TGTGCCAGCAGCCCGGGACAGGGGGCTCAGCCCCAGCATTTT. The full variable domain, in which reference TRBV7-2 and TRBJ1-5 provide the parts outside the CDR3, is GAGVSQSPSNKVTEKGKDVELRCDPISGHTALYWYRQSLGQGLEFLIYFQGNSAPDKSGLPSDRFSAERTGGSVSTLTIQRTQQEDSAVYLCASSPGQGAQPQHFGDGTRLSIL.

The chain couples TRBV7-6 to TRBJ2-3, with a weak D call TRBD2 (7 bases). The V gene lost 5 bases and the J gene lost 2 bases, with 14 bases spanning the gap. The germline V gene encodes CDR1 SGHVS and CDR2 FNYEAQ. The CDR3 spans 15 residues. CDR3 nucleotides: TGTGCCAGCAGCGAAGGGGGGGAGTTCACAGATACGCAGTATTTT. It codes for CASSEGGEFTDTQYF.

This chain uses TRBV10-2 with TRBJ1-2; D call uncertain. Trimming took off 3 bases at V and 0 bases at J, with 5 bases between the two ends. CDR3 length equals 13 residues. Germline CDR1 WSHSY, CDR2 SAAADI. The CDR3 DNA sequence: TGCGCCAGCAGTGACTCACCTAACTATGGCTACACCTTC. It specifies CASSDSPNYGYTF.

This chain uses TRBV29-1 with TRBJ2-7; 10 positions match TRBD1. Losses at the gene ends were 5 bases for V and 2 bases for J; bases not matched to a gene: 3. Germline values: CDR1 SQVTM, CDR2 ANQGSEA. This CDR3 contains 13 residues. Here the CDR3 reads CSVLTGGAYEQYF. CDR3 nucleotides: TGCAGCGTTCTGACAGGGGGCGCCTACGAGCAGTACTTC.

On this clone itself: Likely a read error: the CDR3 ends without its conserved phenylalanine or tryptophan. No DNA is shown, since the ends of the CDR3 on it are uncertain; the CDR3 is the one TCRdb lists. The gene calls are TRBV15 and TRBJ1-1. The CDR3 comprises 13 residues, both ends counted. From germline, CDR1 is LNHNV and CDR2 YYDKDF (reference sequence). The CDR3 reads CATSRDRGQDARS.

The chain uses TRBV2 and TRBJ2-3; D not certain. Germline CDR1 reads SNHLY; CDR2 reads FYNNEI. V lost 4 bases, J lost 9 bases, and 14 bases lay in between. This CDR3 contains 13 residues. Here the CDR3 reads CASSGFYRFTQYF. CDR3 sequence (DNA): TGTGCCAGCAGTGGCTTCTATCGTTTCACGCAGTATTTT.